This TCR beta chain was identified in a study of cytomegalovirus exposure and HLA in healthy donors. This cohort consisted of healthy bone marrow donors. These donors counted as nominally healthy when sampled, but unrecorded immune exposures were likely. PCR primers comprised 60 Vbeta and 13 Jbeta primers. Assay: immunoSEQ multiplex PCR; the TCRdb copy retains only in-frame clones and omits some. This table holds around 200,000 clones, roughly four fifths found once. A remark on this clone: Its antigen is not identified.

Broader study findings: Later work showed greater clonal expansion in HLA-associated TCR beta chains than in equally common others. In a later analysis, common viral pathogens appeared linked to several of the most significant clusters.

The CDR3 sequence is 14 residues long. The V end was cut by 6 bases, the J end by 3 bases, with 15 bases between. CDR1 and CDR2 from the germline V gene are SGHTA and FQGNSA. V usage is TRBV7-2 and J usage is TRBJ2-7, with D tentatively TRBD1 (6 bases). The sequence derives from a woman in her forties or fifties in good health and CMV-seropositive. Input material: PBMCs. The CDR3 here is CASRSQGESYEQYF. Written as DNA, the CDR3 is TGTGCCAGCAGGTCACAGGGAGAAAGCTACGAGCAGTACTTC.